Detailed here is one T cell receptor beta chain. Its binding antigen is unknown. A read error may account for a junction end that differs from germline. Including the terminal cysteine and phenylalanine, the CDR3 comprises 14 residues. Of all the DNA, just the CDR3 is kept, 42 bases in frame from base 1. CDR1 and CDR2 (SGHNT, YYREEE) derive from the germline V gene (reference sequence). These data come from a study of relationships among human T cell subsets (dated 2010 in TCRdb). About the study as a whole: Eight distinct blood T cell populations were sequenced: pan T, CD8 cytotoxic, regulatory, Th1, Th2, naive plus transitional, activated and memory cells. Study-wide findings and limitations: Substantial CDR3 sharing among Th1, Th2 and regulatory T cells was interpreted as suggesting stochastic cell fate choices. V, D and J usage, CDR3 length and N-nucleotide additions showed no statistically significant differences among the seven subsets. Over 60% of CD8+ cytotoxic sequences belonged to clones with over 100 reads, whereas regulatory and Th2 subsets showed few such clones. The bead-based sorting could not exclude a CD4+CD8+ double-positive population.

Library preparation was by multiplex PCR. Sequencing instrument: 454 GS FLX. Semiquantitative ARM-PCR was used to amplify the TCR alpha and beta CDR3 regions from mRNA. ARM-PCR used tagged nested gene-specific primers, after which communal superprimers carried out exponential amplification. Exonuclease was used to remove the nested primers before the first-round PCR products went through the second amplification round. Sequencing of the amplicons was performed on the 454 platform, which allows millions of DNA fragments to be sequenced rapidly without cloning bias. A read mappable to both V and J germline segments was defined as an effective read. Concerning the study's data processing: IRmap, which uses pyromap, a Smith-Waterman modification adapted to 454 sequencing errors, was used to assign reads to germline V, D and J segments. To filter D-beta assignments, cutoffs were set at the 99th percentile of the alignment scores obtained from simulated random sequences. CDR3 was defined as the amino acids between the conserved V-segment Y[YFLI]C motif and the J-segment [FW]GXGT motif. Repertoire diversity was estimated with a compound Poisson process model previously applied to large-scale EST data. A procedure for detecting cross-contamination was used to argue that the shared CDR3s did not come from sample contamination. Using fastp trimming at Q25 and MiXCR clonotype assembly, TCRdb reanalyzed the public sequencing data and kept in-frame beta chains. Identical CDR3 proteins give one entry, which carries the most common genes and DNA. These V and J calls are TCRdb output, not the study's own analysis. This sample is represented by 8,500 to 10,000 distinct CDR3 sequences; 54% of them were singletons. The ten largest clones take up approximately 5.4% of the sample.

Memory T cells were selected as CD45RA-RO+ cells with anti-CD45RO beads from the CD45RA-negative fraction. Miltenyi superparamagnetic beads coated with subset-specific monoclonal antibodies were used for isolation of the T cell subsets. Peripheral blood was used as the source from which all T cell populations were isolated. Mononuclear cells were obtained from whole blood by Ficoll separation, and monocytes were then depleted with anti-CD14 microbeads. Right after isolation, the cell populations were resuspended in RNAprotect reagent. The chain is encoded by TRBV5-4 joined to TRBJ2-3; TRBD2 is perhaps the D gene, given 6 matching bases. This TCR was recovered from a man aged 35-49 years in good health. Specimen: memory T cells sorted from blood. The cell subset or site label of this sample denotes: CD45RA-RO+ memory T cells. The CDR3 region has the sequence CASSLEGSTDTQYF. Read as DNA, the sequence is TGCGCCAGCAGCTTGGAGGGTAGCACAGATACGCAGTATTTT.